This T cell receptor beta chain was retrieved from a study of CD8+CD57+ T cells in acquired aplastic anemia. Whole-study context: Sorted CD4+ plus CD8+ cells gave DNA averaging roughly 2.9 ug. Findings and caveats of the study: In common between the patients and the controls were approximately 28 CD8+ CDR3 sequences.

CDR1 MGHRA and CDR2 YSYEKL come from the germline V gene. The V and J ends lost 7 bases and 1 base respectively, with 17 bases between them. The length of the CDR3 is 16 residues. Profiles of TCR beta VDJ and CDR3 were generated from a genomic DNA template. MiXCR was run by TCRdb on the reads, yielding one entry per CDR3 protein. The sample holds 180,000 or so distinct CDR3 sequences, roughly 48% seen once. Details on this clonotype: Antigen: not known.

The authors sequenced patients whose flow cytometry had shown CD8+CD57+ cell expansion. The source of this sequence is a human donor with aplastic anemia. V and J are TRBV4-1 and TRBJ1-5; TRBD1 might be the D (5 bases). The specimen was sorted CD4+, CD8+, or CD8+CD57+ T cells (not recorded which) from PBMCs. The CDR3 protein is CASITQGGDSNQPQHF. CDR3 DNA: TGCGCCAGCATTACTCAGGGAGGGGACAGCAATCAGCCCCAGCATTTT.